The clone carrying this T cell receptor (beta chain) was seen a single time. The data stem from a study of blood T cell repertoires in COVID-19. Measured with immunoSEQ multiplex PCR; TCRdb has only the in-frame clones, and not every one. Here the sample spans 400,000 to 450,000 clones, 90% being singletons. J lost 5 bases, V lost 5 bases, and 4 bases had no gene match. CDR1 is SGHTA and CDR2 is FQGTGA in the germline V gene. The CDR3 runs 13 residues. Residents of about 25 US areas, aged about 18 to 100 years, made up the participants. The V and J genes are TRBV7-3 and TRBJ1-2, with 8 bases that match TRBD1. The clonotype was recovered from a young man who had recovered from COVID-19. The material sequenced was PBMCs or T cells enriched from blood (not recorded which). This chain's CDR3 is CASSPTGGYGYTF. The CDR3 DNA sequence: TGTGCCAGCAGCCCTACAGGGGGGTATGGCTACACCTTC.